The rows below give T cell receptor beta chains drawn from one sample of a study of blood T cells in healthy people across ages. Each CDR3 protein gets one entry after TCRdb re-called the 5' RACE reads with MiXCR. The sample has 1.5 million to 2 million distinct CDR3 sequences, about 50% seen once. Sequenced material: blood. Receptors were obtained from a woman between 35 and 50 years old in good health. Each CDR3 is given with its conserved first and last residue. D genes are given only for firm matches. The size field is filled for only some rows; it gives once, few, many or a size class.

CDR3 length | clone size | J gene | V gene | D gene | CDR3 DNA | CDR3 protein
14 | NA | TRBJ2-7 | TRBV5-6 | TRBD1 | TGTGCCAGCAGCTCGGGACAGGGGGACCACGAGCAGTACTTC | CASSSGQGDHEQYF
15 | few | TRBJ2-1 | TRBV12-3/TRBV12-4 | NA | TGTGCCAGCAGCTTAGGGACGAAGGGAGGCAATGAGCAGTTCTTC | CASSLGTKGGNEQFF
15 | NA | TRBJ2-1 | TRBV7-2 | NA | TGTGCCAGCAGCGGGGCGGGGCGGAAAAACAATGAGCAGTTCTTC | CASSGAGRKNNEQFF
17 | NA | TRBJ2-7 | TRBV20-1 | TRBD2 | TGCAGTGCTAGACCGGACCGGACTAGCGGGCCCGCCTACGAGCAGTACTTC | CSARPDRTSGPAYEQYF
14 | NA | TRBJ2-5 | TRBV14 | TRBD1 | TGTGCCAGCAGCCCCAGGGGGCGCCGGCACGAACAGTACTTC | CASSPRGRRHEQYF
12 | NA | TRBJ2-7 | TRBV12-3/TRBV12-4 | NA | TGTGCCAGCAGTGATCCCTCCTGCGAGCAGTACTTC | CASSDPSCEQYF
17 | NA | TRBJ2-2 | TRBV6-5 | NA | TGTGCCAGCAGTTACAGATTGACAGCCCTGGACACCGGGGAGCTGTTTTTT | CASSYRLTALDTGELFF
15 | NA | TRBJ2-1 | TRBV5-1 | NA | TGCGCCAGCAGCTATTGGACCGGGCCCATCAATGAGCAGTTCTTC | CASSYWTGPINEQFF
11 | once | TRBJ2-2 | TRBV5-1 | NA | TGCGCCAGCAGCATGACCGGGGAGCTGTTTTTT | CASSMTGELFF
15 | few | TRBJ2-7 | TRBV20-1 | NA | TGCAGTGCTAGTCCCCCCGCCCGAGGTTTGTACGAGCAGTACTTC | CSASPPARGLYEQYF
15 | many | TRBJ2-7 | TRBV5-1 | TRBD1 | TGCGCCAGCAGCTTGGGCGACAGGGGTTCCCACGAGCAGTACTTC | CASSLGDRGSHEQYF
14 | NA | TRBJ1-5 | TRBV7-2 | NA | TGTGCCAGCACCGGGCTGGACAGAAATCAGCCCCAGCATTTT | CASTGLDRNQPQHF
12 | NA | TRBJ2-3 | TRBV6-2/TRBV6-3 | NA | TGTGCCAGCAGTACCCATAGGGATACGCAGTATTTT | CASSTHRDTQYF
14 | NA | TRBJ1-2 | TRBV7-2 | NA | TGTGCCAGCAGCTTTCCAGAAAAAAGCTATGGCTACACCTTC | CASSFPEKSYGYTF
14 | once | TRBJ2-1 | TRBV6-2/TRBV6-3 | NA | TGTGCCAGCAGTTACCCGACAGTCTACAATGAGCAGTTCTTC | CASSYPTVYNEQFF